This T cell receptor beta chain was recovered during a study of shared clonotypes between healthy human individuals. Notes on this clone: Its antigen is as yet unknown.

Study results and caveats: Limitation of the genetic and exposure-history diversity represented came from the few donors.

Trimming shortened V by 6 bases and J by 5 bases, and 17 bases separated the two germline ends. This CDR3 has 15 amino acids. The germline V gene has CDR1 MGHRA and CDR2 YSYEKL. Here immunoSEQ multiplex PCR was the method, and the copy in TCRdb shows in-frame clones only, minus some. The sample lists millions of clones, about 92% occurring once. The sequence was obtained from a man aged 18 to 35 in good health. Some clones in this sample may be carry-over from other donors' samples. V usage is TRBV4-1 and J usage is TRBJ1-5; D possibly corresponds to TRBD1 (6 bases). Material for sequencing was naive CD4+ T cells from PBMCs. The subset here: CD45RA+ positively selected. CDR3 region: CASRQVTGRDQPQHF. The CDR3 DNA reads as TGCGCCAGCAGGCAGGTCACAGGGAGAGATCAGCCCCAGCATTTT.